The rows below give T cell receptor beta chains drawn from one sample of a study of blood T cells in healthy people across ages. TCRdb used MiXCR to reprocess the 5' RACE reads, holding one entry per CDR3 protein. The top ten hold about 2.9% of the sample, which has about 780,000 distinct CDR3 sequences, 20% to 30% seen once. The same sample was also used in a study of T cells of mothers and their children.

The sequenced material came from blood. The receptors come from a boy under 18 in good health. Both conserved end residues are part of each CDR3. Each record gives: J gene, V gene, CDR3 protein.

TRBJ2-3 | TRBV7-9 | CASSLGPLPGTDTQYF
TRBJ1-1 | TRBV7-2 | CASRPGQPMNTEAFF
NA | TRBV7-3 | CASSWGAGGGNEQFF
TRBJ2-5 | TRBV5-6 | CASSDGLAGGRETQYF
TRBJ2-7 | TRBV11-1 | CASSLRGRGREQYF
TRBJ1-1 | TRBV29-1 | CSVGQRNTEAFF
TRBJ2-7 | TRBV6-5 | CASSRTRGEQYF
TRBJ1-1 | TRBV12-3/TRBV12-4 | CASTPPGSTEAFF
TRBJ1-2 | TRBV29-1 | CSVESGFGYGYTF
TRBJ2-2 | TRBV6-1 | CASSEAAAIGELFF
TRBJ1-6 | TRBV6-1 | CASYWNNSPLHF
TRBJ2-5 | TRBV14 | CASSQGGTSETQYF
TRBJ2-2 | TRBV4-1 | CASSQEVADLINTGELFF
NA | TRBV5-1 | CASSTQPGQGYNEQFF
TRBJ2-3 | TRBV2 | CASSEDRVDTQYF
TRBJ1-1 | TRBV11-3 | CASSQGQLTEAFF
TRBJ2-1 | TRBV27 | CASRDRGSEQFF
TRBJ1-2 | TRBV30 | CAWSAGGNYGYTF
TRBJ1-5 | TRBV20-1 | CSAGSEWDYSNQPQHF
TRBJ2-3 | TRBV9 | CASSLPGEFTDTQYF
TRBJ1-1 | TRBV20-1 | CSARVVGGTEAFF
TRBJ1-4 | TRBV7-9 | CASSPHREGNEKLFF
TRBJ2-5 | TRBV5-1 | CASSGKTQYF
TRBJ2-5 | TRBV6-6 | CASSYGPQRGETQYF
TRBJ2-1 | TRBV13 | CASSGLRGPYNEQFF
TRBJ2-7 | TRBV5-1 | CASSYRDRLEEQYF
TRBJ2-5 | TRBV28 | CASSSFSSGVDF
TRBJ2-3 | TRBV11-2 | CASSTGSFTDTQYF
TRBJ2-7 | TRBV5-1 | CASSLGTSTSYEQYF
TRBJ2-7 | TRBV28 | CASSLEAGRVTYEQYF
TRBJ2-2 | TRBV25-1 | CASSDFTGTGSDTGELFF
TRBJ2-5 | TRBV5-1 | CASSLRGDRGGTQYF
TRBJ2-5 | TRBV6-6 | CASSDQLQETQYF
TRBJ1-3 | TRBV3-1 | CASLLPGNTIYF
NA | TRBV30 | CAWRKGIEQYF
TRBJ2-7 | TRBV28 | CASSSNRAQEQYF
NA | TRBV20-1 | CSAPLRGHEQFF
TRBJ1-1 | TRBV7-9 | CASSTTGRITEAFF
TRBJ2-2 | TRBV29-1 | CSVTGQANTGELFF